This note documents a single T cell receptor beta chain sequence. The data derive from a study of molecular identifiers for immune sequencing clone quantification. A CD8+CD4-CCR7+CD45RA+ gate was used to sort naive CD8 T cells. The CDR3 contains 14 residues. Germline assignment: CDR1 MNHEY and CDR2 SMNVEV (reference sequence). Trimming took 10 bases from V and 5 from J; bases not matched to a gene: 10. One entry per CDR3 protein results from TCRdb running MiXCR on the PCR reads. The sample gives 50,000 to 65,000 distinct CDR3 sequences, around 27% of which show up once; around 1.9% is in the top ten. The sequence came from a human donor in good health. Some libraries in this study had Jurkat cell RNA spiked in. The sequenced sample consisted of naive CD8+ T cells from blood, with Jurkat cell RNA spiked in. Stated subset: FACS-sorted CD8+CD4-CCR7+CD45RA+ naive T cells. The V and J genes are TRBV27 and TRBJ1-1, with 10 positions matching TRBD1. CDR3 in DNA: TGTGCCACACGTTCCGGGACAGGGGTTACTGAAGCTTTCTTT. It codes for CATRSGTGVTEAFF.